The rows below give T cell receptor beta chains drawn from one sample of a study of blood T cell repertoires in COVID-19. Assay: immunoSEQ multiplex PCR; the TCRdb copy retains only in-frame clones and omits some. Of 95,000 to 110,000 clones listed, around 88% are singletons. Sequenced input: peripheral blood. The receptors come from a man aged 50-59 years with active or convalescent COVID-19. Both conserved end residues are part of each CDR3. The D gene is left open where the match is weak. Rows may omit the clone size; those that give it use once, few, many or a size class.

D	size	V	J	CDR3	DNA
.	.	TRBV4-3	TRBJ2-3	CASSQSISSHDTQYF	TGCGCCAGCAGCCAAAGCATCTCTTCGCATGATACGCAGTATTTT
.	.	TRBV2	TRBJ1-1	CASRSGGPNTEAFF	TGTGCCAGCAGGAGCGGTGGGCCGAACACTGAAGCTTTCTTT
.	.	TRBV7-2	TRBJ2-3	CASAGIASTDTQYF	TGTGCCAGCGCAGGAATTGCAAGCACAGATACGCAGTATTTT
TRBD1	.	TRBV7-9	TRBJ1-2	CASSIQGARSGGYTF	TGTGCCAGCAGCATACAGGGGGCGAGGTCTGGTGGCTACACCTTC
TRBD2	once	TRBV20-1	TRBJ2-7	CSASLAGVREQYF	TGCAGTGCTAGTCTAGCGGGAGTACGGGAGCAGTACTTC
TRBD1	.	TRBV9	TRBJ1-1	CASSPTRQGANTEAFF	TGTGCCAGCAGCCCCACGAGACAGGGGGCAAACACTGAAGCTTTCTTT
.	.	TRBV15	TRBJ2-5	CATSREGQGETQYF	TGTGCCACCAGCAGAGAGGGCCAGGGAGAGACCCAGTACTTC
.	.	TRBV28	TRBJ1-1	CASISSTEAFF	TGTGCCAGCATTTCGAGCACTGAAGCTTTCTTT
TRBD1	.	TRBV28	TRBJ1-2	CASSRQGGYTF	TGTGCCAGCAGCCGACAGGGTGGCTACACCTTC
.	.	TRBV18	TRBJ2-7	CASSPPGLGQREQYF	TGTGCCAGCTCACCACCTGGCCTAGGGCAGCGGGAGCAGTACTTC
TRBD1	.	TRBV5-4	TRBJ1-1	CASSMQGGTEAFF	TGTGCCAGCAGCATGCAGGGGGGTACTGAAGCTTTCTTT
TRBD1	.	TRBV6-2/TRBV6-3	TRBJ2-7	CASSDRDEQYF	TGTGCCAGCAGTGACAGGGACGAGCAGTACTTC
.	.	TRBV7-9	TRBJ1-5	CASSLGAGDSNQPQHF	TGTGCCAGCAGCTTAGGGGCAGGGGATAGCAATCAGCCCCAGCATTTT
TRBD1	.	TRBV5-1	TRBJ2-1	CASSWTGSSYNEQFF	TGCGCCAGCAGCTGGACAGGCAGCTCCTACAATGAGCAGTTCTTC
TRBD2	.	TRBV7-9	TRBJ2-5	CASSLFASGGETQYF	TGTGCCAGCAGCTTATTTGCTAGCGGCGGAGAGACCCAGTACTTC
.	few	TRBV10-3	TRBJ1-2	CAISPGIGSLGGYTF	TGTGCCATCAGCCCCGGGATCGGCTCTCTCGGAGGCTACACCTTC
.	once	TRBV27	TRBJ1-1	CASSLIRGNTEAFF	TGTGCCAGCAGTTTAATCAGGGGGAACACTGAAGCTTTCTTT
.	.	TRBV7-2	TRBJ1-6	CASSLAFSAFGEPLHF	TGTGCCAGCAGCTTAGCATTTTCCGCTTTTGGAGAACCCCTCCACTTT
.	few	TRBV7-2	TRBJ1-6	CASSPQIVLGDSPLHF	TGTGCCAGCAGCCCACAAATCGTCCTAGGAGATTCACCCCTCCACTTT
TRBD1	.	TRBV7-6	TRBJ1-4	CASRERTGETEKLFF	TGTGCCAGCAGGGAACGGACAGGGGAAACGGAAAAACTGTTTTTT
.	.	TRBV6-2/TRBV6-3	TRBJ1-5	CASSLTEQPQHF	TGTGCCAGCAGTTTGACGGAGCAGCCCCAGCATTTT
TRBD1	.	TRBV11-2	TRBJ2-7	CASSLLTGDTYEQYF	TGTGCCAGCAGCCTACTGACAGGGGACACCTACGAGCAGTACTTC
TRBD2	.	TRBV11-2	TRBJ2-5	CASSLVGGGFPQETQYF	TGTGCCAGCAGCTTAGTGGGGGGAGGGTTCCCGCAAGAGACCCAGTACTTC
TRBD1	.	TRBV18	TRBJ2-2	CASSSGQGGAGELFF	TGTGCCAGCTCGTCGGGACAGGGAGGCGCCGGGGAGCTGTTTTTT
.	.	TRBV10-1	TRBJ2-3	CASSPTGFTDTQYF	TGCGCCAGCAGTCCTACCGGGTTTACAGATACGCAGTATTTT
TRBD1	.	TRBV28	TRBJ2-7	CASTGTGDIHEQYF	TGTGCCAGCACTGGGACAGGGGATATTCACGAGCAGTACTTC
.	.	TRBV2	TRBJ1-2	CASSADTNTLYGYTF	TGTGCCAGCAGTGCCGACACAAACACCCTCTATGGCTACACCTTC
TRBD2	.	TRBV5-1	TRBJ2-7	CASSILAAPYEQYF	TGCGCCAGCAGCATACTAGCGGCCCCCTACGAGCAGTACTTC
TRBD1	.	TRBV6-5	TRBJ2-7	CASSYSGGRLSYEQYF	TGTGCCAGCAGTTATTCAGGGGGAAGACTTTCCTACGAGCAGTACTTC
.	.	TRBV27	TRBJ2-1	CASSLWQGSYNEQFF	TGTGCCAGCAGTTTATGGCAGGGATCCTACAATGAGCAGTTCTTC
.	.	TRBV9	TRBJ2-2	CASSVYDSELFF	TGTGCCAGCAGCGTCTACGACTCGGAGCTGTTTTTT
TRBD1	few	TRBV2	TRBJ1-1	CASLGDRQNTEAFF	TGTGCCAGCCTGGGGGACAGGCAGAACACTGAAGCTTTCTTT
.	few	TRBV2	TRBJ2-7	CASTQADSYEQYF	TGTGCCAGCACCCAGGCTGACTCCTACGAGCAGTACTTC
.	.	TRBV27	TRBJ1-1	CASSRVGGLVAEAFF	TGTGCCAGCAGCCGGGTCGGGGGATTGGTCGCTGAAGCTTTCTTT
.	.	TRBV5-1	TRBJ1-5	CASSAGTRGDGNQPQHF	TGCGCCAGCAGCGCGGGGACCCGGGGTGATGGCAATCAGCCCCAGCATTTT
TRBD1	.	TRBV18	TRBJ2-7	CASSRGQGVYEQYF	TGTGCCAGCTCACGGGGACAGGGCGTCTACGAGCAGTACTTC